A selection of T cell receptor beta chains follows, all from one sample in a study of a mutant IDH1 vaccine in newly diagnosed glioma. Assay used: immunoSEQ multiplex PCR; TCRdb lists only in-frame clones, some missing. This table holds 50,000 to 65,000 clones, roughly 80% found once. The sequencing here drew on PBMCs, taken from a glioma patient treated with radiotherapy, temozolomide or both. Receptor source: a man between 18 and 35 years old with glioma. The CDR3 runs from the conserved cysteine through the conserved F or W. The order of the fields is V gene, clone size, J gene, D gene, CDR3 length, CDR3 DNA, CDR3 protein. D genes are given only for firm matches. Clone size, where shown, is once, few, many, or a class for clones that have expanded.

v_gene: TRBV6-6; abundance: -; j_gene: TRBJ1-2; d_gene: TRBD1; len: 10; CDR3nt: TGTGCCAGATCAACAGGGGTGTACACCTTC; CDR3aa: CARSTGVYTF
v_gene: TRBV4-3; abundance: -; j_gene: TRBJ1-1; d_gene: TRBD1; len: 15; CDR3nt: TGCGCCAGCAGCCAAGATGAGGGGGCTAGGACTGAAGCTTTCTTT; CDR3aa: CASSQDEGARTEAFF
v_gene: TRBV14; abundance: -; j_gene: TRBJ1-6; d_gene: -; len: 16; CDR3nt: TGTGCCAGCAGCCACTCGTGGCAGGGGAAGAATTCACCCCTCCACTTT; CDR3aa: CASSHSWQGKNSPLHF
v_gene: TRBV7-2; abundance: -; j_gene: TRBJ1-3; d_gene: -; len: 13; CDR3nt: TGTGCCAGCAGCTTAGTAGGCGGAAACACCATATATTTT; CDR3aa: CASSLVGGNTIYF
v_gene: TRBV27; abundance: few; j_gene: TRBJ1-4; d_gene: -; len: 13; CDR3nt: TGTGCCAGCAGCGCCCAGGGGAGAGAAAAACTGTTTTTT; CDR3aa: CASSAQGREKLFF
v_gene: TRBV28; abundance: -; j_gene: TRBJ1-4; d_gene: -; len: 16; CDR3nt: TGTGCCAGCAGAATAGGAGGCGGAAGGTTCAATGAAAAACTGTTTTTT; CDR3aa: CASRIGGGRFNEKLFF
v_gene: TRBV2; abundance: -; j_gene: TRBJ2-7; d_gene: -; len: 12; CDR3nt: TGTGCCAGCAGTCAGGAAGCCTACGAGCAGTACTTC; CDR3aa: CASSQEAYEQYF
v_gene: TRBV30; abundance: -; j_gene: TRBJ2-1; d_gene: -; len: 17; CDR3nt: TGTGCCTGGAAGGGCGCAAAAGGACATGCCTTTTACAATGAGCAGTTCTTC; CDR3aa: CAWKGAKGHAFYNEQFF
v_gene: TRBV5-4; abundance: -; j_gene: TRBJ2-7; d_gene: TRBD2; len: 15; CDR3nt: TGTGCCAGCAGCTTAACGGTACTAGCGCACGACGAGCAGTACTTC; CDR3aa: CASSLTVLAHDEQYF
v_gene: TRBV28; abundance: -; j_gene: TRBJ2-7; d_gene: -; len: 12; CDR3nt: TGTGCCAGCAGGAGGGGAATATACGAGCAGTACTTC; CDR3aa: CASRRGIYEQYF
v_gene: TRBV27; abundance: -; j_gene: TRBJ2-5; d_gene: TRBD2; len: 14; CDR3nt: TGTGCCAGCACTCCTAGCGGGAGTTTGAAGACCCAGTACTTC; CDR3aa: CASTPSGSLKTQYF
v_gene: TRBV30; abundance: -; j_gene: TRBJ2-2; d_gene: -; len: 14; CDR3nt: TGTGCCTGGAGTAAGACAGCGAACACCGGGGAGCTGTTTTTT; CDR3aa: CAWSKTANTGELFF
v_gene: TRBV30; abundance: -; j_gene: TRBJ1-5; d_gene: -; len: 16; CDR3nt: TGTGCCTGGAGTCAAAGGGGGGGCTGGGGCAATCAGCCCCAGCATTTT; CDR3aa: CAWSQRGGWGNQPQHF
v_gene: TRBV30; abundance: -; j_gene: TRBJ1-4; d_gene: TRBD1; len: 17; CDR3nt: TGTGCCTGGAGTAGGCCGGGACAGCTTCCATCTAATGAAAAACTGTTTTTT; CDR3aa: CAWSRPGQLPSNEKLFF
v_gene: TRBV28; abundance: -; j_gene: TRBJ1-2; d_gene: -; len: 15; CDR3nt: TGTGCCAGCAGTTTCTGGACTCATCCCGAGTATGGCTACACCTTC; CDR3aa: CASSFWTHPEYGYTF
v_gene: TRBV7-9; abundance: -; j_gene: TRBJ2-2; d_gene: -; len: 15; CDR3nt: TGTGCCAGCAGCTTAGTGGGGGTCTTCGCCGGGGAGCTGTTTTTT; CDR3aa: CASSLVGVFAGELFF
v_gene: TRBV19; abundance: -; j_gene: TRBJ1-2; d_gene: -; len: 13; CDR3nt: TGTGCCAGTAGTATCGCTGGTGGAGGGGGCTACACCTTC; CDR3aa: CASSIAGGGGYTF
v_gene: TRBV7-3; abundance: -; j_gene: TRBJ1-1; d_gene: -; len: 13; CDR3nt: TGTGCCAGCAGCTTGCAGAGGAACACTGAAGCTTTCTTT; CDR3aa: CASSLQRNTEAFF
v_gene: TRBV7-2; abundance: -; j_gene: TRBJ1-2; d_gene: -; len: 14; CDR3nt: TGTGCCAGCAGCCCAGGTTGGGGTGGCTATGGCTACACCTTC; CDR3aa: CASSPGWGGYGYTF
v_gene: TRBV7-9; abundance: -; j_gene: TRBJ2-3; d_gene: -; len: 15; CDR3nt: TGTGCCAGCAGCTTAAAGACAGAGCCCACAGATACGCAGTATTTT; CDR3aa: CASSLKTEPTDTQYF
v_gene: TRBV19; abundance: once; j_gene: TRBJ1-2; d_gene: -; len: 14; CDR3nt: TGTGCCAGTAGTACGGACACGCGGGGCTATGGCTACACCTTC; CDR3aa: CASSTDTRGYGYTF
v_gene: TRBV27; abundance: once; j_gene: TRBJ1-2; d_gene: -; len: 15; CDR3nt: TGTGCCAGCAGTTTAAGGGCCAGCTTCAACTATGGCTACACCTTC; CDR3aa: CASSLRASFNYGYTF
v_gene: TRBV2; abundance: -; j_gene: TRBJ1-3; d_gene: -; len: 15; CDR3nt: TGTGCCAGCAGTTTACAGGGTGTGGAGGGAAACACCATATATTTT; CDR3aa: CASSLQGVEGNTIYF
v_gene: TRBV30; abundance: -; j_gene: TRBJ2-1; d_gene: TRBD2; len: 14; CDR3nt: TGTGCCTGGACTCGCGCGGGGGGGCGGGAAGAGCAGTTCTTC; CDR3aa: CAWTRAGGREEQFF
v_gene: TRBV18; abundance: -; j_gene: TRBJ2-5; d_gene: TRBD2; len: 16; CDR3nt: TGTGCCAGCTCACCACGGAATAGCGGGGGGGCAGAGACCCAGTACTTC; CDR3aa: CASSPRNSGGAETQYF
v_gene: TRBV7-2; abundance: -; j_gene: TRBJ2-5; d_gene: -; len: 13; CDR3nt: TGTGCCAGCAGCCCCCGGGCCTCGGAGACCCAGTACTTC; CDR3aa: CASSPRASETQYF
v_gene: TRBV5-1; abundance: -; j_gene: TRBJ2-2; d_gene: -; len: 14; CDR3nt: TGCGCCAGCAGAGAGGTAGTGTACACCGGGGAGCTGTTTTTT; CDR3aa: CASREVVYTGELFF
v_gene: TRBV30; abundance: -; j_gene: TRBJ2-7; d_gene: -; len: 14; CDR3nt: TGTGCCTGGAGTCTCCGGACTATAAGGGACGAGCAGTACTTC; CDR3aa: CAWSLRTIRDEQYF
v_gene: TRBV7-2; abundance: -; j_gene: TRBJ1-2; d_gene: -; len: 14; CDR3nt: TGTGCCAGCAGGTATCCCCGGGCTCCAGGGGACTACACCTTC; CDR3aa: CASRYPRAPGDYTF
v_gene: TRBV18; abundance: -; j_gene: TRBJ2-2; d_gene: TRBD1; len: 15; CDR3nt: TGTGCCAGCTCAAACCGGGACAGAATTACCGGGGAGCTGTTTTTT; CDR3aa: CASSNRDRITGELFF
v_gene: TRBV6-5; abundance: -; j_gene: TRBJ1-3; d_gene: -; len: 13; CDR3nt: TGTGCCAGCAGACCCTACTCTGGAAACACCATATATTTT; CDR3aa: CASRPYSGNTIYF
v_gene: TRBV5-1; abundance: once; j_gene: TRBJ2-2; d_gene: TRBD1; len: 15; CDR3nt: TGCGCCAGCAGCTTCGGCAGGGGGAATGGCGGGGAGCTGTTTTTT; CDR3aa: CASSFGRGNGGELFF
v_gene: TRBV7-9; abundance: -; j_gene: TRBJ2-3; d_gene: TRBD1; len: 17; CDR3nt: TGTGCCAGCAGCTTATGGGTGGACAGGGTAAGCACAGACACGCAGTATTTT; CDR3aa: CASSLWVDRVSTDTQYF
v_gene: TRBV19; abundance: once; j_gene: TRBJ1-1; d_gene: TRBD1; len: 16; CDR3nt: TGTGCCAGTAGTACGCCACCGGACAGGGTGAACACTGAAGCTTTCTTT; CDR3aa: CASSTPPDRVNTEAFF
v_gene: TRBV29-1; abundance: -; j_gene: TRBJ1-1; d_gene: -; len: 15; CDR3nt: TGCAGCGTTGAAACGTACGACGGCTGGGGGACTGAAGCTTTCTTT; CDR3aa: CSVETYDGWGTEAFF
v_gene: TRBV2; abundance: -; j_gene: TRBJ1-3; d_gene: -; len: 18; CDR3nt: TGTGCCAGCAGAGCCGGGACACCTAGATCCGACTCTGGAAACACCATATATTTT; CDR3aa: CASRAGTPRSDSGNTIYF
v_gene: TRBV5-6; abundance: -; j_gene: TRBJ1-2; d_gene: -; len: 12; CDR3nt: TGTGCCAGCAGCTTGGCCGACTATGGCTACACCTTC; CDR3aa: CASSLADYGYTF